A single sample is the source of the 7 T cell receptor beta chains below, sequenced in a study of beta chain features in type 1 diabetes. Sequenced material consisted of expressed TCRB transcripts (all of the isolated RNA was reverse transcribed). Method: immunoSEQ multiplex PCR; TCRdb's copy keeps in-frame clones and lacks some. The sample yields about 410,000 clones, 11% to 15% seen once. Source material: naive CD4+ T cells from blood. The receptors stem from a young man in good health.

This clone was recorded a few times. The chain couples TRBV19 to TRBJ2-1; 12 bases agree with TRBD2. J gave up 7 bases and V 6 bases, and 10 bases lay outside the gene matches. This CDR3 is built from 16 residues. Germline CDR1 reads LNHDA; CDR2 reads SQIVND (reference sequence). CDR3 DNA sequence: TGTGCCAGTAGAGATATACTACTAGCGGGAGGTAATGAGCAGTTCTTC. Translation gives CASRDILLAGGNEQFF.

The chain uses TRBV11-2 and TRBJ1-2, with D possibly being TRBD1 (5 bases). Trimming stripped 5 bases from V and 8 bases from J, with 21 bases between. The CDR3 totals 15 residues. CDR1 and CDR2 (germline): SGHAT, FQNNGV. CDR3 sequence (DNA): TGTGCCAGCAGCACGACCGGGGCGCAGGTTGCAGGCTACACCTTC. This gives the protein CASSTTGAQVAGYTF. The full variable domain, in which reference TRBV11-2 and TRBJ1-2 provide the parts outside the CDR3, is EAGVAQSPRYKIIEKRQSVAFWCNPISGHATLYWYQQILGQGPKLLIQFQNNGVVDDSQLPKDRFSAERLKGVDSTLKIQPAKLEDSAVYLCASSTTGAQVAGYTFGSGTRLTVV.

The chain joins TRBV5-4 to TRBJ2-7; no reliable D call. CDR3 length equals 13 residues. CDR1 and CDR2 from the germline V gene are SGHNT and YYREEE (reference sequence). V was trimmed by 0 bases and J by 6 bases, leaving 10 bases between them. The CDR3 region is CASSLAWGGEQYF. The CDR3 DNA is TGTGCCAGCAGCTTGGCTTGGGGTGGCGAGCAGTACTTC.

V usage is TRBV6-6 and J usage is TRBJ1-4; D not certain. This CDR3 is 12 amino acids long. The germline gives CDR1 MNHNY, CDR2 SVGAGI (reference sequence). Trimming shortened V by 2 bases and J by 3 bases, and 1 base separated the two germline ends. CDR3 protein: CASSYANEKLFF. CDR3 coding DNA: TGTGCCAGCAGTTACGCTAATGAAAAACTGTTTTTT.

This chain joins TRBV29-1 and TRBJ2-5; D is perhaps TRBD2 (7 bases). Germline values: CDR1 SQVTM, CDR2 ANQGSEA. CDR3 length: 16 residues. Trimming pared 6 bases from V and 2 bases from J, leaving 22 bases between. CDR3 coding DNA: TGCAGCGTCGGGGGGCGGGCCCCAGGGGTACAAGAGACCCAGTACTTC. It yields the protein CSVGGRAPGVQETQYF.

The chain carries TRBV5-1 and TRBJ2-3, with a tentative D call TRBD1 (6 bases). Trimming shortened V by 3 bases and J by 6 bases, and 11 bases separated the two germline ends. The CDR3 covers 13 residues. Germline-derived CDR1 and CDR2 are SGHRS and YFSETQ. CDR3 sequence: CASSYTGPDTQYF. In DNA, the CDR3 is TGCGCCAGCAGCTATACAGGGCCTGATACGCAGTATTTT.

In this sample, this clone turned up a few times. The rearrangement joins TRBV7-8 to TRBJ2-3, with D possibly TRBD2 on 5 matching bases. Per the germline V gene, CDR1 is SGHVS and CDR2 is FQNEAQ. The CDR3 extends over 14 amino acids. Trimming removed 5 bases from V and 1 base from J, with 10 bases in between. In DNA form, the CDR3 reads TGTGCCAGCAGCCCGAAACTAGGCACAGATACGCAGTATTTT. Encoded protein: CASSPKLGTDTQYF.